This TCR beta chain was sequenced for a study of blood T cell repertoires in COVID-19. Study-wide context: PBMCs, B-cell-depleted T cells, or T cells were the source of the cDNA or gDNA that made up the material.

The CDR3 contains 15 residues. The V end lost 5 bases, the J end lost 7 bases, and 15 bases lay between the germline ends. CDR1 and CDR2 (germline): SGHTA, FQGNSA. TCRdb's copy holds only in-frame clones and misses some; the assay was immunoSEQ multiplex PCR. This table holds 200,000 to 250,000 clones, 85% found once. The clonotype originates from a woman aged 55 to 70 with active or convalescent COVID-19. Sequencing was performed on peripheral blood. The chain joins TRBV7-2 to TRBJ1-6; no firm D call. The CDR3 region has the DNA TGTGCCAGCAGCCTAGAGGCGGCAGTGAATTCACCCCTCCACTTT. Translating gives CASSLEAAVNSPLHF.